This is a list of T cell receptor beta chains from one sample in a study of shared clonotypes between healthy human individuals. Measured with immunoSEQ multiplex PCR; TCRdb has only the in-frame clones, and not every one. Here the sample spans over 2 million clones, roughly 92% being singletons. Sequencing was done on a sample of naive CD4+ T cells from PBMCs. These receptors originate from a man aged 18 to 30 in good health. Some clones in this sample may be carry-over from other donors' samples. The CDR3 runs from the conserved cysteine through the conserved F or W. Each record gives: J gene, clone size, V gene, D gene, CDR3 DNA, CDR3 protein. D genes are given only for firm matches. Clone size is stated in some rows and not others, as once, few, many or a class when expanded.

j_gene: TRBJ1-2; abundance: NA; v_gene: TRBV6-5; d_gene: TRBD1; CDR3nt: TGTGCCAGCAGTTCCACCCCCGGGACAGGGGATGGCTACACCTTC; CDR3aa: CASSSTPGTGDGYTF
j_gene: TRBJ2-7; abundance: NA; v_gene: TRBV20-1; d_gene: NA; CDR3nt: TGCAGTGCTAGTGATCCCTACGAGCAGTACTTC; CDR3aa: CSASDPYEQYF
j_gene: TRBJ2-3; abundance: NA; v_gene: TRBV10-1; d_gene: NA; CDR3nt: TGCGCCAGCAGTGGGGGGGCAGGGGTCGGTACGCAGTATTTT; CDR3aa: CASSGGAGVGTQYF
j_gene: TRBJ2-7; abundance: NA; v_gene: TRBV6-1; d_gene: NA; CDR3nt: TGTGCCAGCAGTCAATCGTTGCCCTCCTACGAGCAGTACTTC; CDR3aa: CASSQSLPSYEQYF
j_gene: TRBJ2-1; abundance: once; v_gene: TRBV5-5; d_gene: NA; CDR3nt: TGTGCCAGCAGCTTGCAGGGCAACAATGAGCAGTTCTTC; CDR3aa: CASSLQGNNEQFF
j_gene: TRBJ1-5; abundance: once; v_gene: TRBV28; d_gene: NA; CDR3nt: TGTGCCAGCGGGTCGGAAAGGCCCCAGCATTTT; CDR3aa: CASGSERPQHF
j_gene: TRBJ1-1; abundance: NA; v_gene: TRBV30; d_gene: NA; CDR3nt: TGTGCTGCTGACAGGATGAACACTGAAGCTTTCTTT; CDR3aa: CAADRMNTEAFF
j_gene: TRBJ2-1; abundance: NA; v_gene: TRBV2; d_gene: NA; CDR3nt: TGTGCCAGCAGTGACCTAGTGGAGCAGTTCTTC; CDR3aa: CASSDLVEQFF
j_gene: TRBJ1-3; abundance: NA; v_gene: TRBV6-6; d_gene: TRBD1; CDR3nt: TGTGCCACCGCGACAGGGTCTGGAAACACCATATATTTT; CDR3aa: CATATGSGNTIYF
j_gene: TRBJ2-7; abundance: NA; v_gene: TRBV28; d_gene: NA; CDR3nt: TGTGCCAGCAGTACCCCCTTGAGCGCGCAGTACTTC; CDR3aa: CASSTPLSAQYF
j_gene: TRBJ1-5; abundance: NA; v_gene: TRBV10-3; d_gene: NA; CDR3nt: TGTGCCATCAGTGAGTCGGAGATGTTCCCTTTAAATCAGCCCCAGCATTTT; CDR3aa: CAISESEMFPLNQPQHF
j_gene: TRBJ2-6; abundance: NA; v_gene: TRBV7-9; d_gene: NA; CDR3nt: TGTGCCAGCTACCGGGGATGGGGGCCACGACTTGGGGCCAACGTCCTGACTTTC; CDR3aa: CASYRGWGPRLGANVLTF
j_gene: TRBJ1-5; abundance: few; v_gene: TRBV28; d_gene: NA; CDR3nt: TGTGCCAGCAGTTTATACAGGGCTCAGCCCCAGCATTTT; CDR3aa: CASSLYRAQPQHF
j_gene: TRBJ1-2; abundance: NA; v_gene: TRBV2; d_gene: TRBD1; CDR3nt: TGTGCCAGCAGTGGGAATACGGGACAGGCAGGTGGCTACACCTTC; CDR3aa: CASSGNTGQAGGYTF
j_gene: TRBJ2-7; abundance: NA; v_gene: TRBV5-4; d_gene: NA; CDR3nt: TGTGCCAGCAGCTCCCCCGAACAGAGCTCCTACGAGCAGTACTTC; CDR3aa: CASSSPEQSSYEQYF
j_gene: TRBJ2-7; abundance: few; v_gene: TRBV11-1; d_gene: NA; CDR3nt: TGTGCCAGCAGCCCGCGGGTTTCCTACGAGCAGTACTTC; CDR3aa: CASSPRVSYEQYF
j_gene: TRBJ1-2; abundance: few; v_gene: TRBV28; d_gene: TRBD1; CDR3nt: TGTGCCAGCAGTCCTCAGGACAGGGGGGGCTACACCTTC; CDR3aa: CASSPQDRGGYTF
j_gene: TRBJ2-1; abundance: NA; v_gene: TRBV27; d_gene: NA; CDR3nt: TGTGCCAGCAGTAGCGGCAGGGGTTTCAATGAGCAGTTCTTC; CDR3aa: CASSSGRGFNEQFF
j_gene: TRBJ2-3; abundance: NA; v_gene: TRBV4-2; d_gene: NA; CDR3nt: TGTGCCAGCAGCCAAGATCGGGGAGGGGGGAGGAGGCAGTATTTT; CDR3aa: CASSQDRGGGRRQYF
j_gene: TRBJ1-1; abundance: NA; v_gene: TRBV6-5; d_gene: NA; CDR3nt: TGTGCCAGCAGCTCCCGACCTCAGGGGAACACTGAAGCTTTCTTT; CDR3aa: CASSSRPQGNTEAFF
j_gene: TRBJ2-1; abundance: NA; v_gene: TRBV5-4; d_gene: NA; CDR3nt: TGTGCCAGCAGCTTGCGCAGCTACAATGAGCAGTTCTTC; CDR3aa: CASSLRSYNEQFF
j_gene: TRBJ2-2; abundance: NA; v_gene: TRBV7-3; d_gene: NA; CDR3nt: TGTGCCAGCAGCTTAAGGTTAAGCAGGGATAACACCGGGGAGCTGTTTTTT; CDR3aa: CASSLRLSRDNTGELFF
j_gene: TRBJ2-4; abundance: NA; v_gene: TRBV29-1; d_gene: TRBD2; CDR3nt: TGCAGCGTTGTTGCGGGAGAGAACATTCAGTACTTC; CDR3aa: CSVVAGENIQYF
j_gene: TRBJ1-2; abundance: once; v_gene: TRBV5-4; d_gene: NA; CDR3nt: TGTGCCAGCAGCTCCGAGGGCTTCTTTGGCTACACCTTC; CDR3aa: CASSSEGFFGYTF
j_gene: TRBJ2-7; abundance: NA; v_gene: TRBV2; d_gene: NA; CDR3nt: TGTGCCAGCAGTGCGAACAGACCCTCCTACGAGCAGTACTTC; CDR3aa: CASSANRPSYEQYF
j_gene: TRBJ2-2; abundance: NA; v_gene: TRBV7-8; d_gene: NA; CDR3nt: TGTGCCAGCAGCTTAGTCTTAGCGCTGAACACCGGGGAGCTGTTTTTT; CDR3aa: CASSLVLALNTGELFF
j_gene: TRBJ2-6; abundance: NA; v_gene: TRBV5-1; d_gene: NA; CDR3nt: TGCGCCAGCAGCTCCGCCGAGGGAGGTGTCAACGTCCTGACTTTC; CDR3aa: CASSSAEGGVNVLTF
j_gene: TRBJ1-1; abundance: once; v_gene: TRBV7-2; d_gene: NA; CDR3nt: TGTGCCAGCAGCTTAGGGAGTAGGGAAATTACTGAAGCTTTCTTT; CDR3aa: CASSLGSREITEAFF
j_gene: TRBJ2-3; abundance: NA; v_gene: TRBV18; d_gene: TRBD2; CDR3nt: TGTGCCAGCTCACCGAGACTAGCGGGGGGCACAGATACGCAGTATTTT; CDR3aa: CASSPRLAGGTDTQYF
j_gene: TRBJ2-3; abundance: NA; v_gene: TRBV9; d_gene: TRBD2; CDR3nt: TGTGCCAGCAGCCCGCCGGGGGGGACCCACACAGATACGCAGTATTTT; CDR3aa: CASSPPGGTHTDTQYF
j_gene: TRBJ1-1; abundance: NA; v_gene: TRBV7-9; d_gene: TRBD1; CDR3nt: TGTGCCAGCAGCTTATTCCGGACAGGGGACAGACGCCAGGAAGCTTTCTTT; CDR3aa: CASSLFRTGDRRQEAFF
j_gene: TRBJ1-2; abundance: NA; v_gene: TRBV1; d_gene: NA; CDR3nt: TGCACCAGCAGCCAAGAAATCCGGACAGGGGGCGCGCACTATGGCTACACCTTC; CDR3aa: CTSSQEIRTGGAHYGYTF
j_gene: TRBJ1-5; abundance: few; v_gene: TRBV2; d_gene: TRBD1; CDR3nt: TGTGCCAGCAGTAGACAGGGTGGCAATCAGCCCCAGCATTTT; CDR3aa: CASSRQGGNQPQHF
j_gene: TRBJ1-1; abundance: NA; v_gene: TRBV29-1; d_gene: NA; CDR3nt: TGCAGCGCTATTTCGGGCGACAACACTGAAGCTTTCTTT; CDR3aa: CSAISGDNTEAFF
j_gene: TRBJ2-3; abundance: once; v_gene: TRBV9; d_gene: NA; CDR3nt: TGTGCCAGCAGCGTCAACTTGCGAAGCGGCAGCACAGATACGCAGTATTTT; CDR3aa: CASSVNLRSGSTDTQYF
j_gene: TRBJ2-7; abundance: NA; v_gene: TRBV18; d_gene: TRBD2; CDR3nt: TGTGCCAGCTCACTCGGACTAGCCGGCTGGGGGCAGTACTTC; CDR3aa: CASSLGLAGWGQYF
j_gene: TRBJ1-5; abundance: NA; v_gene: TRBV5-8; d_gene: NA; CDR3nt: TGTGCCAGCAAGGGGCGCAATCAGCCCCAGCATTTT; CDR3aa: CASKGRNQPQHF
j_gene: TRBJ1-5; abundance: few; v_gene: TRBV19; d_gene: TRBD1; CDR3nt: TGTGCCAGTAGTTCGGCAGGGGGAAATCAGCCCCAGCATTTT; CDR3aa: CASSSAGGNQPQHF
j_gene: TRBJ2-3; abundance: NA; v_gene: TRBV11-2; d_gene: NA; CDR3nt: TGTGCCAGCAGCTCGCTCTTAGCGGCCACAGATACGCAGTATTTT; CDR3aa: CASSSLLAATDTQYF
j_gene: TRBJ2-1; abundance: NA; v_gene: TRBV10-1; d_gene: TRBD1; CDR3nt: TGCGCCAGCAGTGGAACAGGGGCCTACAATGAGCAGTTCTTC; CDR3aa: CASSGTGAYNEQFF
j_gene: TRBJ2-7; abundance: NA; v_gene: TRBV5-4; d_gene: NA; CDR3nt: TGTGCCAGCAGCTTGGCTGGGGGCAGCCACGAGCAGTACTTC; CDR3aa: CASSLAGGSHEQYF
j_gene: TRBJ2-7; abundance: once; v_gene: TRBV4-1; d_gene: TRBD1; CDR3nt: TGCGCCAGCAGCCAAGGTCGGGACAGGGGGCACTACGAGCAGTACTTC; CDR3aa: CASSQGRDRGHYEQYF
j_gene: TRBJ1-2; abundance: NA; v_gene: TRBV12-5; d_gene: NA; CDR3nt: TGTGCTAGTGGTTTGGGCAGGGAGGGATCATATGGCTACACCTTC; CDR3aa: CASGLGREGSYGYTF
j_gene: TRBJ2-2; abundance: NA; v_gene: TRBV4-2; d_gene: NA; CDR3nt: TGTGCCAGCAGCCAAGAACCCCCAGTTAACACCGGGGAGCTGTTTTTT; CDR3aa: CASSQEPPVNTGELFF
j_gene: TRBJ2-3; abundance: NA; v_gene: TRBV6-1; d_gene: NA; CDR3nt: TGTGCCAGCAGTGAAGATGTAGGCGGGTCAGCCGATACGCAGTATTTT; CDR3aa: CASSEDVGGSADTQYF
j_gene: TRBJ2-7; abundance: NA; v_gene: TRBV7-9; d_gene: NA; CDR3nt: TGTGCCAGCAGCTCATCCGGGACTTCCTACGAGCAGTACTTC; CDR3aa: CASSSSGTSYEQYF
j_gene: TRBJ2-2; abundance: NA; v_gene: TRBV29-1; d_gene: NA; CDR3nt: TGCAGCGTTGTGGTGGGAGCCACGAACACCGGGGAGCTGTTTTTT; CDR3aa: CSVVVGATNTGELFF
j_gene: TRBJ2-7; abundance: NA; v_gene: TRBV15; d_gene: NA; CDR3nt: TGTGCCACCAGCAGAGCCGATCGCGGTTTCATTATGTTCGAGCAGTACTTC; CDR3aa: CATSRADRGFIMFEQYF
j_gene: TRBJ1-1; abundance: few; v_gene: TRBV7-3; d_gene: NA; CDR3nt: TGTGCCAGCAGCTTAGGAGGGCCGGCTGAAGCTTTCTTT; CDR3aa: CASSLGGPAEAFF
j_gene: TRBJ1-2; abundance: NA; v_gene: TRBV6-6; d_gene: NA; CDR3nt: TGTGCCAGCAGTGACCGGGGGGGCGGGGACTATGGCTACACCTTC; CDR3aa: CASSDRGGGDYGYTF
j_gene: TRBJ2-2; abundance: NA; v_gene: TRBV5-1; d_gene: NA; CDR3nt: TGCGCCAGCAGACCCGGGACGGGGGGCTCCGGGGAGCTGTTTTTT; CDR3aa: CASRPGTGGSGELFF
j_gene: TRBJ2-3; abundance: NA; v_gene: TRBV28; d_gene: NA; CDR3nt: TGTGCCAGCGCAGACAGAGACACAGATACGCAGTATTTT; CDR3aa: CASADRDTDTQYF